The rows below give T cell receptor beta chains drawn from one sample of a study of graft-versus-host responses after intestinal transplantation. TCRdb keeps only in-frame clones here, not all; method: immunoSEQ multiplex PCR. Of 40,000 or so clones in the sample, around four fifths were seen once. The source material was PBMCs, sampled 1070 days after transplant. These receptors originate from a human patient who received an intestinal transplant, so some T cells may come from the graft donor. Each CDR3 is given with its conserved first and last residue. Fields, in order: V gene, D gene, clone size, J gene, CDR3 DNA, CDR3 protein. The D gene is left open where the match is weak. Size is omitted from some rows. Given values are once, few, many or a class for expanded clones.

TRBV19	TRBD1	.	TRBJ2-4	TGTGCCAGTAGTGGGGGACTCACAGGGGGCATTCAGTACTTC	CASSGGLTGGIQYF
TRBV9	TRBD2	.	TRBJ2-7	TGTGCCAGCAGCCAGGCCCCGTCGACTAGCGGGTACGAGCAGTACTTC	CASSQAPSTSGYEQYF
TRBV7-9	.	once	TRBJ2-7	TGTGCCAGCAGCTTAGGGGCGATGCGCGAGCAGTACTTC	CASSLGAMREQYF
TRBV5-1	.	few	TRBJ2-7	TGCGCCAGCACCCTTAGGGATGGAGCGGGCGAGCAGTACTTC	CASTLRDGAGEQYF
TRBV4-1	TRBD1	.	TRBJ1-1	TGCGCCAGCAGCCAAGGATTGGGGACAGGGAACACTGAAGCTTTCTTT	CASSQGLGTGNTEAFF
TRBV27	TRBD2	.	TRBJ2-3	TGTGCCAGCAGTTTATGGGGGCGGGAGGTGGATACGCAGTATTTT	CASSLWGREVDTQYF
TRBV6-1	.	.	TRBJ2-6	TGTGCCAGCAGTGGTCCTCCCTCGACAGCTTCTGGGGCCAACGTCCTGACTTTC	CASSGPPSTASGANVLTF
TRBV2	.	.	TRBJ1-2	TGTGCCAGCAGTGAAGCGGTAGTAGGGGGTTATGGCTACACCTTC	CASSEAVVGGYGYTF
TRBV9	.	.	TRBJ2-7	TGTGCCAGCAGCGTAGCGGCTAGCCATACCTACGAGCAGTACTTC	CASSVAASHTYEQYF
TRBV28	.	.	TRBJ2-7	TGTGCCAGCAGTTTGGTGCTCCGGGAGCCCCTGGGGAGGAAGCAGTACTTC	CASSLVLREPLGRKQYF
TRBV4-2	.	.	TRBJ1-1	TGTGCCAGCAGCCAAGATGACGGCGAGAACACTGAAGCTTTCTTT	CASSQDDGENTEAFF
TRBV30	.	.	TRBJ1-6	TGTGCCTGGAGTGTACCCCCGGATTCACCCCTCCACTTT	CAWSVPPDSPLHF
TRBV28	.	.	TRBJ2-7	TGTGCCAGCAGTCTCCTAGGACGGAACTACGAGCAGTACTTC	CASSLLGRNYEQYF